The 7 T cell receptor beta chains presented below share a single source sample, sequenced in a study of blood T cell repertoires in COVID-19. The assay was immunoSEQ multiplex PCR, and TCRdb's table has in-frame clones only and misses some. The repertoire holds approximately 120,000 clones, approximately 80% seen once, with 10% to 15% in the top ten. Sequencing used peripheral blood. These receptor sequences come from a man aged 55 to 70 with acute or convalescent COVID-19.

The genes are TRBV18 and TRBJ1-4; no clear D gene. The CDR3 consists of 13 residues. Trimming took 4 bases from V and 5 from J, leaving 8 bases between them. Germline V gene sequence: CDR1 KGHSH, CDR2 LQKENI. The CDR3: CASSRTGNEKLFF. The CDR3 nucleotides read TGTGCCAGCTCACGCACCGGGAATGAAAAACTGTTTTTT. The full variable domain, with the rest looked up from reference TRBV18 and TRBJ1-4, is NAGVMQNPRHLVRRRGQEARLRCSPMKGHSHVYWYRQLPEEGLKFMVYLQKENIIDESGMPKERFSAEFPKEGPSILRIQQVVRGDSAAYFCASSRTGNEKLFFGSGTQLSVL.

The V gene is TRBV5-1, the J gene TRBJ2-7; D might be TRBD2 (5 bases). The CDR3 consists of 15 residues. The V end lost 0 bases, the J end lost 0 bases, and 10 bases lay between the germline ends. Germline CDR1 and CDR2: SGHRS and YFSETQ. The chain's CDR3 is CASSLVVGSSYEQYF. DNA of the CDR3: TGCGCCAGCAGCTTGGTAGTAGGGAGCTCCTACGAGCAGTACTTC.

The gene calls are TRBV15 and TRBJ2-3; tentatively, D is TRBD2 (6 bases). V was trimmed by 2 bases and J by 0 bases, leaving 12 bases between them. This CDR3 spans 16 amino acids. The germline gives CDR1 LNHNV, CDR2 YYDKDF (reference sequence). The CDR3 sequence: CATSRYSGGSTDTQYF. CDR3 coding DNA: TGTGCCACCAGCAGATATTCCGGGGGTAGCACAGATACGCAGTATTTT.

The chain has TRBV19 and TRBJ1-6, with 10 nucleotides matching TRBD1. Germline assignment: CDR1 LNHDA and CDR2 SQIVND (reference sequence). This CDR3 spans 14 amino acids. V was pared by 4 bases and J by 8 bases, with 2 bases of the junction left unmatched. CDR3 in amino acids: CASSTGQGDSPLHF. The CDR3 region has the DNA TGTGCCAGTAGTACCGGACAGGGGGATTCACCCCTCCACTTT. The variable domain in full, with the rest retrieved from reference TRBV19 and TRBJ1-6, is DGGITQSPKYLFRKEGQNVTLSCEQNLNHDAMYWYRQDPGQGLRLIYYSQIVNDFQKGDIAEGYSVSREKKESFPLTVTSAQKNPTAFYLCASSTGQGDSPLHFGNGTRLTVT.

This chain uses TRBV9 with TRBJ2-1; D is unresolved. The V gene's germline CDR1 is SGDLS and CDR2 YYNGEE. V gave up 4 bases and J gave up 5 bases, with 4 bases separating them. The CDR3 loop spans 11 amino acids. The CDR3 protein is CASSLNNEQFF. The CDR3 DNA is TGTGCCAGCAGCTTAAACAATGAGCAGTTCTTC.

The J gene is TRBJ1-1, the V gene TRBV29-1; a possible D gene is TRBD1 (5 bases). Trimming pared 7 bases from V and 4 bases from J, leaving 19 bases between. CDR1 and CDR2 from the germline V gene are SQVTM and ANQGSEA. CDR3 length: 14 amino acids. CDR3 in DNA: TGCAGCGCCGACAAACGGGGGGGGAGCACTGAAGCTTTCTTT. Its translation is CSADKRGGSTEAFF.

This chain uses TRBV4-2 with TRBJ2-5; TRBD2 is a possible D gene (6 bases). This CDR3 region has 17 residues. The germline CDR1 and CDR2 sequences are LGHNA and YNFKEQ. V was trimmed by 2 bases and J by 0 bases, leaving 16 bases between them. The CDR3 DNA sequence: TGTGCCAGCAGCCAACGAGGCGGCGGGACGAACCAAGAGACCCAGTACTTC. As protein: CASSQRGGGTNQETQYF.